The entry that follows covers one T cell receptor (beta chain) sequence. Sequencing was performed with immunoSEQ multiplex PCR; in TCRdb, only in-frame clones are kept and a portion is missing. The sample lists roughly 150,000 clones, about 80% occurring once. This record belongs to a study of blood T cell repertoires in COVID-19. Across 20 to 25 US areas, participants ranged in age from 18 to 89 years. Each participant's cohort was designated according to participant-reported clinical history. This clonotype originated in a woman in her forties or fifties who had recovered from COVID-19. Sequencing was performed on PBMCs or T cells enriched from blood (not recorded which).

CDR3 loop: CTTGTHQPQHF. CDR3 nucleotide sequence: TGCACAACCGGGACACATCAGCCCCAGCATTTT. V is TRBV20-1 and J is TRBJ1-5, with a weak D call TRBD1 (6 bases). Germline V gene lookup returns CDR1 DFQATT and CDR2 SNEGSKA (reference sequence). CDR3 length: 11 amino acids.